A selection of T cell receptor beta chains follows, all from one sample in a study of T cells after yellow fever vaccination. TCRdb fed the 5' RACE reads into MiXCR, producing one record per CDR3 protein. The sample records about 49,000 distinct CDR3 sequences, around 7% being singletons. The sequenced sample was CD8+ T cells sorted from PBMCs, obtained roughly 14 days after the first yellow fever vaccination. The receptors stem from a young man who received the YFV17D yellow fever vaccine. The CDR3 runs from the conserved cysteine through the conserved F or W. D genes are given only for firm matches. Not every row has a clone size; where given, it reads once, few, many or a size class.

V: TRBV5-5; D: .; length: 16; J: TRBJ1-1; size: many; DNA: TGTGCCAGCAGCGAGAGACAGCGGTCTGCCACCACTGAAGCTTTCTTT; CDR3: CASSERQRSATTEAFF
V: TRBV9; D: TRBD1; length: 14; J: TRBJ1-3; size: many; DNA: TGTGCCAGCAGCGTAGGGACAGGCGGAAACACCATATATTTT; CDR3: CASSVGTGGNTIYF
V: TRBV29-1; D: .; length: 13; J: TRBJ1-2; size: many; DNA: TGCAGCGCCCAGGGTCGAGCTAACTATGGCTACACCTTC; CDR3: CSAQGRANYGYTF
V: TRBV3-1; D: .; length: 13; J: TRBJ1-1; size: many; DNA: TGTGCCAGCAGCCCAAAGGCAGCTTATGAAGCTTTCTTT; CDR3: CASSPKAAYEAFF
V: TRBV2; D: .; length: 12; J: TRBJ2-1; size: many; DNA: TGTGCCAGCAATTACAGGGTGGATGAGCAGTTCTTC; CDR3: CASNYRVDEQFF
V: TRBV7-6; D: TRBD2; length: 14; J: TRBJ2-5; size: .; DNA: TGTGCCAGCAGCTCGGGCGGGGGGGCGGAGACCCAGTACTTC; CDR3: CASSSGGGAETQYF
V: TRBV4-3; D: TRBD2; length: 14; J: TRBJ2-7; size: many; DNA: TGCGCCAGCAGCCTTCAGCGGGGGAACTACGAGCAGTACTTC; CDR3: CASSLQRGNYEQYF
V: TRBV5-6; D: .; length: 17; J: TRBJ2-6; size: many; DNA: TGTGCCAGCAGCTTGGCAGGGGAGGTATCTGGGGCCAACGTCCTGACTTTC; CDR3: CASSLAGEVSGANVLTF
V: TRBV7-9; D: .; length: 15; J: TRBJ2-3; size: many; DNA: TGTGCCAGCAGCTTAGCCAGGGGAAGCACAGATACGCAGTATTTT; CDR3: CASSLARGSTDTQYF
V: TRBV29-1; D: .; length: 12; J: TRBJ2-7; size: many; DNA: TGCAGCGTTTCGGGGACGGCAGCCCCGCAGTACTTC; CDR3: CSVSGTAAPQYF
V: TRBV29-1; D: .; length: 14; J: TRBJ2-1; size: many; DNA: TGCAGCGTTGAGGTCACACGGCGAAACAATGAGCAGTTCTTC; CDR3: CSVEVTRRNNEQFF
V: TRBV4-1; D: .; length: 15; J: TRBJ2-7; size: .; DNA: TGCGCCAGCAGCCAAGCTACCAGGGTCTCCTACGAGCAGTACTTC; CDR3: CASSQATRVSYEQYF
V: TRBV5-1; D: .; length: 15; J: TRBJ1-2; size: many; DNA: TGCGCCAGCAGCTTGGCAGCGTTCGCTAACTATGGCTACACCTTC; CDR3: CASSLAAFANYGYTF
V: TRBV20-1; D: .; length: 15; J: TRBJ1-2; size: many; DNA: TGCAGTGCGCGAAGGGTCGGTCCCGCTAACTATGGCTACACCTTC; CDR3: CSARRVGPANYGYTF
V: TRBV19; D: .; length: 16; J: TRBJ1-5; size: many; DNA: TGTGCCAGTAGACAAAGGTCGTTAGATAGCAATCAGCCCCAGCATTTT; CDR3: CASRQRSLDSNQPQHF
V: TRBV5-4; D: .; length: 15; J: TRBJ2-2; size: few; DNA: TGTGCCAGCAGCGAAACCGGGACATCTTTCGGGGAGCTGTTTTTT; CDR3: CASSETGTSFGELFF
V: TRBV7-9; D: TRBD1; length: 14; J: TRBJ2-3; size: many; DNA: TGTGCCAGCATCCCGACAGGGGAAGAAGATACGCAGTATTTT; CDR3: CASIPTGEEDTQYF
V: TRBV12-3/TRBV12-4; D: .; length: 12; J: TRBJ2-1; size: few; DNA: TGTGCCAGCAGTATTATAGGGGATGAGCAGTTCTTC; CDR3: CASSIIGDEQFF
V: TRBV5-1; D: TRBD2; length: 16; J: TRBJ2-1; size: many; DNA: TGCGCCAGCAGCTTTCTAGCGGGGGGGCAATACAATGAGCAGTTCTTC; CDR3: CASSFLAGGQYNEQFF
V: TRBV13; D: TRBD2; length: 17; J: TRBJ2-1; size: many; DNA: TGTGCCAGCAGCTCCCCGGCTAGCGGGGGGTCCTACAATGAGCAGTTCTTC; CDR3: CASSSPASGGSYNEQFF
V: TRBV6-5; D: .; length: 14; J: TRBJ2-1; size: many; DNA: TGTGCCAGCAGTTACCAAGACAGCTACAATGAGCAGTTCTTC; CDR3: CASSYQDSYNEQFF
V: TRBV27; D: .; length: 14; J: TRBJ2-7; size: many; DNA: TGTGCCAGCAGTTTTTCAGGGTCCTCCTACGAGCAGTACTTC; CDR3: CASSFSGSSYEQYF
V: TRBV5-1; D: TRBD1; length: 15; J: TRBJ1-1; size: few; DNA: TGCGCCAGCAGAAACGGACAGGGGTTTCCCACTGAAGCTTTCTTT; CDR3: CASRNGQGFPTEAFF